The 8 T cell receptor beta chains in this list originate from one sample, sequenced in a study of human T cells and chemical hapten exposure. Time point specified: healthy volunteer bleed at 2 weeks. Unfractionated whole blood was the source of the extracted total RNA. TCRdb passed the RACE reads through MiXCR, listing each CDR3 protein once. The repertoire holds some 90,000 distinct CDR3 sequences, with about 8.6% as singletons. Source material: whole blood. These receptors originate from a female donor in good health. Some clones in this sample may be carry-over from other donors' samples.

V usage is TRBV6-5 and J usage is TRBJ2-2; a weak D match, TRBD1 (5 bases). The CDR3 has 15 amino acids. Per the germline V gene, CDR1 is MNHEY and CDR2 is SVGAGI. V was cut by 4 bases and J by 3 bases, with 12 bases left in between. CDR3 bases: TGTGCCAGCAGTTCCCAGGGATTACACACCGGGGAGCTGTTTTTT. Its translation: CASSSQGLHTGELFF.

At least ten counts were recorded for this clonotype. The chain is built from TRBV13 and TRBJ1-6; possible D gene TRBD1, 6 bases. The CDR3 totals 15 residues. Germline V gives CDR1 PRHDT, CDR2 FYEKMQ (reference sequence). V was shortened by 5 bases and J by 7 bases, with 15 bases between the two germline ends. This CDR3 reads CASSPRTAGNSPLHF. In DNA, the CDR3 is TGTGCCAGCAGCCCCCGGACAGCCGGCAATTCACCCCTCCACTTT.

In its sample, this clonotype was seen many times. The chain joins TRBV6-6 to TRBJ2-7; 10 positions match TRBD2. Germline CDR1 reads MNHNY; CDR2 reads SVGAGI (reference sequence). V lost 2 bases, J lost 6 bases, and 10 bases stayed unmatched. The CDR3 is 16 residues long. The CDR3 region is CASSYPGLAAGGEQYF. The CDR3 DNA sequence: TGTGCCAGCAGTTACCCTGGACTAGCGGCGGGAGGCGAGCAGTACTTC.

The genes are TRBV13 and TRBJ2-3; 9 nucleotides align to TRBD2. This CDR3 region has 15 residues. Germline CDR1 reads PRHDT; CDR2 reads FYEKMQ (reference sequence). Trimming removed 5 bases from V and 6 bases from J; junction bases left unmatched: 9. The CDR3 region has the DNA TGTGCCAGCAGCCCGGTCGCGGGAGGGGCGGATACGCAGTATTTT. It encodes CASSPVAGGADTQYF.

This clonotype was found a few times. This rearrangement joins TRBV28 to TRBJ1-2, with D possibly being TRBD1 (6 bases). CDR3 size: 16 residues. Looked up from germline, CDR1 is MDHEN and CDR2 is SYDVKM. Trimming removed 3 bases at V and 3 bases at J, with 17 bases between. In nucleotides, the CDR3 is TGTGCCAGCAGTTTGAAGTGGTGGGACACTGACTATGGCTACACCTTC. This gives the protein CASSLKWWDTDYGYTF.

The J gene is TRBJ2-7, the V gene TRBV9; TRBD2 matches 14 bases. The CDR3 consists of 15 residues. Germline V gene sequence: CDR1 SGDLS, CDR2 YYNGEE. With 3 bases clipped from V and 5 bases from J, the junction kept 4 bases outside the gene matches. The CDR3 DNA follows: TGTGCCAGCAGCGGGGGACTAGCGGGAGTTCACGAGCAGTACTTC. This sequence encodes CASSGGLAGVHEQYF.

This clonotype has just a few counts. The limits of the CDR3 on the DNA are not certain, so only TCRdb's listed CDR3 is given. The gene calls are TRBV2 and TRBJ1-6; the table's TRBD1 call for D was not verified on the DNA. Germline CDR1 and CDR2: SNHLY and FYNNEI. The CDR3 spans 16 amino acids, including both terminal residues. The CDR3: CASILAPGHLNSPLHF.

This CDR3 is CASSCSGTYYNEQFF. For the CDR3, the DNA is TGTGCCAGCAGTTGCTCAGGGACTTACTACAATGAGCAGTTCTTC. The genes are TRBV6-6 and TRBJ2-1; a possible D gene is TRBD2 (6 bases). The germline gives CDR1 MNHNY, CDR2 SVGAGI (reference sequence). The CDR3 loop spans 15 amino acids. V dropped 4 bases and J dropped 3 bases, with 13 bases sitting between them.